One and the same sample provided the 3 T cell receptor beta chains below, sequenced in a study of cytomegalovirus exposure and HLA in healthy donors (TCRdb year 2017). Library preparation was by the immunoSEQ multiplex PCR assay. A mixture of 60 forward primers for TCR Vbeta segments and 13 reverse primers for TCR Jbeta segments was used in the multiplex PCR. The clones in this table, taken by TCRdb from immuneACCESS, are in-frame only. Not every clone is retained; where verified, under half of the shortfall comes from an unresolved V gene, and the cause of the rest is unknown. The sample table records 200,000 to 250,000 clones; 70% to 80% of these occur just once. Clones ranked in the top ten supply 3.8% of the sample. The sample was PBMCs. The receptors were gathered from a male donor in good health and CMV-seronegative.

The chain has TRBV7-8 and TRBJ2-7, with a possible D match to TRBD1 (6 bases). The CDR3 consists of 13 residues. The germline CDR1 and CDR2 sequences are SGHVS and FQNEAQ. Trimming pared 1 base from V and 5 bases from J, leaving 9 bases between. CDR3 in amino acids: CASSLGAGDEQYF. The DNA of the CDR3 is TGTGCCAGCAGCTTAGGGGCAGGGGACGAGCAGTACTTC.

The V call is TRBV6-6, the J call TRBJ1-2, with 7 bases identical to TRBD1. The CDR3 has 14 amino acids. V was clipped by 2 bases and J by 3 bases; unmatched bases: 3. The germline gives CDR1 MNHNY, CDR2 SVGAGI (reference sequence). Here the CDR3 reads CASSYLDRDYGYTF. Written as DNA, the CDR3 is TGTGCCAGCAGTTACCTTGACAGGGACTATGGCTACACCTTC.

In this sample, this clone turned up a few times. The chain carries TRBV27 and TRBJ2-1; weak D call: TRBD2 (6 bases). CDR3 length equals 15 residues. Trimming removed 2 bases from V and 4 bases from J, with 12 bases in between. Germline CDR1 MNHEY, CDR2 SMNVEV (reference sequence). The CDR3 coding sequence is TGTGCCAGCAGTTTAGGCCAGCGGGTGTACAATGAGCAGTTCTTC. Translation: CASSLGQRVYNEQFF.